This TCR beta chain was identified during a study of T cells in Graves' hyperthyroidism and ophthalmopathy. Amplification of TCR beta CDR3 regions was performed using RNA transcripts as template. With the HTBI primer set, the TCR CDR3 went through a first round of RT-PCR. TCRdb ran MiXCR on the multiplex PCR reads and lists one entry per CDR3 protein. The sample has 450,000 to 650,000 distinct CDR3 sequences; roughly a sixth are singletons. The CDR3 has 14 residues. Germline CDR1 is LNHDA and CDR2 is SQIVND (reference sequence). Trimming took 7 bases from V and 0 from J, leaving 10 bases between them.

The specimen sequenced was blood. This sequence joins TRBV19 and TRBJ1-5; no clear D. This sequence was found in a woman under 30 with Graves' ophthalmopathy. The CDR3 here is CASTEKNSNQPQHF. The CDR3, as DNA: TGTGCCAGTACTGAGAAGAATAGCAATCAGCCCCAGCATTTT. Combining the CDR3 with reference TRBV19 and TRBJ1-5 gives the whole variable domain DGGITQSPKYLFRKEGQNVTLSCEQNLNHDAMYWYRQDPGQGLRLIYYSQIVNDFQKGDIAEGYSVSREKKESFPLTVTSAQKNPTAFYLCASTEKNSNQPQHFGDGTRLSIL.